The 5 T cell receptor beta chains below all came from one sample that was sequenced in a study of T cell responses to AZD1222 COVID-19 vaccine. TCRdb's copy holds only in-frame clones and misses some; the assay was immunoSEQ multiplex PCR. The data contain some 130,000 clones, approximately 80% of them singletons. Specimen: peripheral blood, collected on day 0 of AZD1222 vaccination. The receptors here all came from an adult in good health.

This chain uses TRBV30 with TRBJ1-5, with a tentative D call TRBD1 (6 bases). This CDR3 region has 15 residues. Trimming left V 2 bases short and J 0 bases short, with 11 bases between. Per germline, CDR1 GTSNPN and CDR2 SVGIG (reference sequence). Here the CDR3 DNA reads TGTGCCTGGAGTCGGGGGGGCTATAGCAATCAGCCCCAGCATTTT. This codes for CAWSRGGYSNQPQHF.

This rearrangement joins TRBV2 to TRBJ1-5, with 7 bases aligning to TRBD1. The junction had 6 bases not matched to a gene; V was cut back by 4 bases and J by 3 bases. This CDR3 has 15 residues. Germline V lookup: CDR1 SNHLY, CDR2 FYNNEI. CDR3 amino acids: CASSARDSFNQPQHF. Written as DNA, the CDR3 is TGTGCCAGCAGTGCCAGGGACAGCTTCAATCAGCCCCAGCATTTT.

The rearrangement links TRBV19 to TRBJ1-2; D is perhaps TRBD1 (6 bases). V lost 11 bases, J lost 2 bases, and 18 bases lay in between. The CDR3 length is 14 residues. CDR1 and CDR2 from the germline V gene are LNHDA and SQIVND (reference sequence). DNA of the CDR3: TGTGCCTCCGAAGAGGGGGGGGCAAACTATGGCTACACCTTC. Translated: CASEEGGANYGYTF.

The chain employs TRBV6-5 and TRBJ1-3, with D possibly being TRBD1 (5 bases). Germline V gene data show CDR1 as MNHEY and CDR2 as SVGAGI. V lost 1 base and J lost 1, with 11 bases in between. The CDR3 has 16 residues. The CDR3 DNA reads TGTGCCAGCAGTTACTGGCGGGGCGGATCTGGAAACACCATATATTTT. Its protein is CASSYWRGGSGNTIYF.

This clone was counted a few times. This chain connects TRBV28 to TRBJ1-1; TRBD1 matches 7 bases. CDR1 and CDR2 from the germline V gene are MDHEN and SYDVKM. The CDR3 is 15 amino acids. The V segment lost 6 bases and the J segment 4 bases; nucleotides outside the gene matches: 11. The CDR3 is CASSREGAPSTEAFF. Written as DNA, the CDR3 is TGTGCCAGCAGCCGCGAGGGGGCCCCTTCCACTGAAGCTTTCTTT.